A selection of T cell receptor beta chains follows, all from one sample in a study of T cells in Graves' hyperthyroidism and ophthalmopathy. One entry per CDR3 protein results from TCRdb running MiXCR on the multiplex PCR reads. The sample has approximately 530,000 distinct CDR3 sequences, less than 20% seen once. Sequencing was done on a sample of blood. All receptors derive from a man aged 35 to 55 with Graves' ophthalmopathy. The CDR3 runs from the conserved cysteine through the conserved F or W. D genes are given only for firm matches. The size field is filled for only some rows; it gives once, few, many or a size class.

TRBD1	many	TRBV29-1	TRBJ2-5	TGCAGCGTCACAGGGGGCCAAGAGACCCAGTACTTC	CSVTGGQETQYF
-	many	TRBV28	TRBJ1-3	TGTGCCAGCAGGCACAGGGCGGTCTCTGGAAACACCATATATTTT	CASRHRAVSGNTIYF
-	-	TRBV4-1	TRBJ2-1	TGCGCCAGCAGCCAGGATGGGGCCCCCAGCTCCTACAATGAGCAGTTCTTC	CASSQDGAPSSYNEQFF
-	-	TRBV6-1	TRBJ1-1	TGTGCCAGCAGAGGCCGTCGGGCAGTCCAAATGAACACTGAAGCTTTCTTT	CASRGRRAVQMNTEAFF
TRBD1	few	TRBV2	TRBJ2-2	TGTGCCAGCAGTGTAGGAAGACAGGGGAACACCGGGGAGCTGTTTTTT	CASSVGRQGNTGELFF
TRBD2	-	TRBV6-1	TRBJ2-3	TGTGCCAGCCTAGCGGGGATTTTGCCAGATACGCAGTATTTT	CASLAGILPDTQYF
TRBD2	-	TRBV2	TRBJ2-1	TGTGCCAGCAGTGAAACGCGCGGGGGGGCCTACAATGAGCAGTTCTTC	CASSETRGGAYNEQFF
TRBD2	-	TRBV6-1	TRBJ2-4	TGTGCCAGCAGTGACGATGGTAGCGGGACTTTCTTAGCCAAAAACATTCAGTACTTC	CASSDDGSGTFLAKNIQYF
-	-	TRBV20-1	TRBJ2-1	TGCAGTGCTCGACCGCCCTCCTTCTCCTACAATGAGCAGTTCTTC	CSARPPSFSYNEQFF
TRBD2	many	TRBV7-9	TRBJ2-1	TGTGCCAGCAGCTCAAGGCAGCTGAGCGGGGCTTCCTACAATGAGCAGTTCTTC	CASSSRQLSGASYNEQFF
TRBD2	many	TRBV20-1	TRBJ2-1	TGCAGTGCTAGAGGACTAGCGGGGGCCCTGGTTGGGGTTGAGCAGTTCTTC	CSARGLAGALVGVEQFF
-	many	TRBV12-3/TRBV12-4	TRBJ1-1	TGTGCCAGCAGTCTCACGAGGGGGAACACTGAAGCTTTCTTT	CASSLTRGNTEAFF
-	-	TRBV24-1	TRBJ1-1	TGTGCCACCAGTGCAGGTGTCGGGGCGGGCAACATGAACACTGAAGCTTTCTTT	CATSAGVGAGNMNTEAFF
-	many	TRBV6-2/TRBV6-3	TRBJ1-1	TGTGCCAGCAATACAGGGAAATGGGACACTGAAGCTTTCTTT	CASNTGKWDTEAFF
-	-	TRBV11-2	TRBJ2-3	TGTGCCAGCAGCTTACCCGAGATAGATACGCAGTATTTT	CASSLPEIDTQYF
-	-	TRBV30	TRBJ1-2	TGTGCCTGGAGCCCGGGGGGGATCACCTTC	CAWSPGGITF
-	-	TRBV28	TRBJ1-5	TGTGCCAGCAGTTTATGGGCTGGGCCACAGCCCCAGCATTTT	CASSLWAGPQPQHF
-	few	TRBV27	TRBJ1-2	TGTGCCAGCAGTTTTTCGGGGGGTCGCTATGGCTACACCTTC	CASSFSGGRYGYTF
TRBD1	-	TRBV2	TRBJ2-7	TGTGCCAGCAGGACAGGGATTGAGCAGTACTTC	CASRTGIEQYF
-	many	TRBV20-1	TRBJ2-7	TGCAGTGCTACCGGGACTGATACCTACGAGCAGTACTTC	CSATGTDTYEQYF
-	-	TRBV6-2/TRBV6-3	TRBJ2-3	TGTGCCAGCAGTTACGGTGCCCAGGTGGGGGGTACGCAGTATTTT	CASSYGAQVGGTQYF
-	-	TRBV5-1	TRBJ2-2	TGCGCCAGCAGCGCCGGACTGGTTCTAAACACCGGGGAGCTGTTTTTT	CASSAGLVLNTGELFF
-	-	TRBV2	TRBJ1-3	TGTGCCAGCAGTGGAACCGGGACAACTACTGGAAACACCATATATTTT	CASSGTGTTTGNTIYF
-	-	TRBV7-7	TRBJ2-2	TGTGCTAGCAGCTTAGTGCCGCTTGTAGCAAACACCGGGGAGCTGTTTTTT	CASSLVPLVANTGELFF
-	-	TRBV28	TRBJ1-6	TGTGCCAGCAGCGTCAGGGGCGGCTATAATTCACCCCTCCACTTT	CASSVRGGYNSPLHF
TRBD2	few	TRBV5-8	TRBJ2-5	TGTGCCAGCAGCTTGTGGGGCCGCGCCGGGGGGCAAGAGACCCAGTACTTC	CASSLWGRAGGQETQYF
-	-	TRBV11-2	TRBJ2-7	TGTGCCAGCAGCTTAAACCGGGACACCTCCTACGAGCAGTACTTC	CASSLNRDTSYEQYF
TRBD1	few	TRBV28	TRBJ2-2	TGTGCCAGCAGTTCTTCCGGACAGGGGGACGGGGAGCTGTTTTTT	CASSSSGQGDGELFF
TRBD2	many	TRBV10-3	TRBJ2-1	TGTGCCATCAGAATACTAGCGGGGGGCAGCAATGAGCAGTTCTTC	CAIRILAGGSNEQFF